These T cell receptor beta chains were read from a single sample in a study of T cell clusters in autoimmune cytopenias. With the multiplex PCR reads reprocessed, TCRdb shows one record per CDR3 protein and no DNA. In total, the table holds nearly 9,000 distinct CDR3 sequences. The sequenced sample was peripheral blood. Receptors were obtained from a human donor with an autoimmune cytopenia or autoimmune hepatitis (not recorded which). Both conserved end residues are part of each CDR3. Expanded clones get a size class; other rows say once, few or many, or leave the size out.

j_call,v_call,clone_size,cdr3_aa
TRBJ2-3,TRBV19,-,CASSPGRETDTQYF
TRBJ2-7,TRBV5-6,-,CASSQGPRGSGLYEQYF
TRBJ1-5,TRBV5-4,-,CASSLAGRRQPQHF
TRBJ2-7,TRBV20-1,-,CSASANGGEVQYF
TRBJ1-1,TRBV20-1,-,CSARDTEGTEAFF
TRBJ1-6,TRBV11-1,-,CASSLNQEGHSPLHF
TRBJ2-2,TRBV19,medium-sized,CASSMAGAGELFF
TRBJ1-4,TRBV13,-,CASSSGGRGEKLFF
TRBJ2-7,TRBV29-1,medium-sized,CSVGFVSGSYEQYF
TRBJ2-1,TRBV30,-,CASPAGEEQFF
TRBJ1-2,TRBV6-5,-,CASNPLTGGSGYTF
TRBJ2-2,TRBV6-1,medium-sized,CASSEGTDPITGELFF
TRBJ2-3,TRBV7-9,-,CASSFAAFLGGSTDTQYF
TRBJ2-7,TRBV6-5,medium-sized,CASRPNTSGRGREQYF
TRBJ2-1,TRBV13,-,CASSPGTSGRASSYNEQFF
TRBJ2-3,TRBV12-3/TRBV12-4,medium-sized,CASLRLAAFTDTQYF
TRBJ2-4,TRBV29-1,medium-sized,CSVGQGSDIQYF
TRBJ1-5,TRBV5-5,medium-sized,CASSLGRDLQPQHF
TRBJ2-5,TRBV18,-,CASSPRGFETQYF
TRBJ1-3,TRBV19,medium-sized,CASSNGRSSGNTIYF
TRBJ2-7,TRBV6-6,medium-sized,CASSYYPSYEQYF
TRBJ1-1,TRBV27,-,CASSSTGGYTEAFF
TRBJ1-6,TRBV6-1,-,CASSHRGGGHNSPLHF
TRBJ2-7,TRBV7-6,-,CASSGRLAGGEQYF
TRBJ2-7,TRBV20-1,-,CSARGPQGTEQYF
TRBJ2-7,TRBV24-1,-,CATSRQGLSEQYF
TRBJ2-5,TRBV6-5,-,CASSLDGQETQYF
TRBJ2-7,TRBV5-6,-,CASSLAQGAYEQYF
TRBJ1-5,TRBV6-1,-,CASSELTGGVQPQHF
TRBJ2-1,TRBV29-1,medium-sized,CSVEPGTVGHNEQFF
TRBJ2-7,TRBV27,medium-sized,CASSLVLAGGLSYEQYF
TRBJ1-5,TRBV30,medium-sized,CAWRSPKGGDQPQHF
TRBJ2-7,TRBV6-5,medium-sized,CASSYSEVYEQYF
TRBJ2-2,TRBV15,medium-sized,CATSGLAPSTGELFF
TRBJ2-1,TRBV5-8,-,CASSRLGSSYNEQYF
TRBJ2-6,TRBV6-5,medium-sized,CASSYSGVAGANVLTF
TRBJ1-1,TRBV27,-,CASSFTVNTEAFF
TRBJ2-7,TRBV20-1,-,CSARTTGTALSYEQYF
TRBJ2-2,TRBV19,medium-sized,CASTLSGTVHTGELFF
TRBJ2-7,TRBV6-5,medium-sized,CASNRDWEGEQYF
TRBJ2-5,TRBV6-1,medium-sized,CASRFQETQYF
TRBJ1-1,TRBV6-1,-,CASSEAKGTGRYDEAFF
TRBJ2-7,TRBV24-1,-,CATSDSGTSLYEQYF
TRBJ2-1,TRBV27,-,CDSTEAGTGLYEQFF
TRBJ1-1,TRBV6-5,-,CASSLLLGKDTEAFF
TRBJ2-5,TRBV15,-,CATSRGQGSGETQYF
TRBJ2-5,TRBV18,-,CASSPQGSQETQYF
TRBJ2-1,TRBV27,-,CASSPRAAASYNEQFF